The following is a T cell receptor (beta chain) sequence with its context. Per the original methods: The authors estimated nucleated cell counts from reference gene primer amplification. Clones were sequenced by immunoSEQ multiplex PCR, and TCRdb holds only the in-frame ones, with some missing. V and J calls plus clone size are reproduced from that table; the DNA served to infer D and trimming. The profile shows about 370,000 clones, 90% of them singletons. This CDR3 is built from 17 residues. CDR1 MDHEN and CDR2 SYDVKM come from the germline V gene. V shed 7 bases and J shed 0 bases, with 19 bases lying between them. This record comes from a study of blood T cell repertoires in COVID-19. Study at large: The samples span acute and convalescent COVID-19 from the United States, Italy and Spain. T cells, B-cell-depleted T cells, or PBMCs supplied cDNA or gDNA.

The chain combines TRBV28 with TRBJ1-3; unclear D gene. The receptor comes from a man aged 18 to 29 with active or convalescent COVID-19. The sequenced sample consisted of peripheral blood. The CDR3 is CASTPSGIILSGNTIYF. DNA of the CDR3: TGTGCCAGCACTCCTTCGGGGATTATCCTCTCTGGAAACACCATATATTTT.